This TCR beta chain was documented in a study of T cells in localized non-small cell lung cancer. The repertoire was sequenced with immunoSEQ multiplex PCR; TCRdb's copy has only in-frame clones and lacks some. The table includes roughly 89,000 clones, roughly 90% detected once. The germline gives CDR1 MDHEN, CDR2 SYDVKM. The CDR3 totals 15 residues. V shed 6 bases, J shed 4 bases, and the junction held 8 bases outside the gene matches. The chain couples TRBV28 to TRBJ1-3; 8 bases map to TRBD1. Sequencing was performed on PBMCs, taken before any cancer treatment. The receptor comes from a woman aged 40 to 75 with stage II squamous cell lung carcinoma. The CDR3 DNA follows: TGTGCCAGCAGCCTCATCGGACAGGGAGGAAACACCATATATTTT. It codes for CASSLIGQGGNTIYF. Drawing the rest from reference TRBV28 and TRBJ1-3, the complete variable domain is DVKVTQSSRYLVKRTGEKVFLECVQDMDHENMFWYRQDPGLGLRLIYFSYDVKMKEKGDIPEGYSVSREKKERFSLILESASTNQTSMYLCASSLIGQGGNTIYFGEGSWLTVV.